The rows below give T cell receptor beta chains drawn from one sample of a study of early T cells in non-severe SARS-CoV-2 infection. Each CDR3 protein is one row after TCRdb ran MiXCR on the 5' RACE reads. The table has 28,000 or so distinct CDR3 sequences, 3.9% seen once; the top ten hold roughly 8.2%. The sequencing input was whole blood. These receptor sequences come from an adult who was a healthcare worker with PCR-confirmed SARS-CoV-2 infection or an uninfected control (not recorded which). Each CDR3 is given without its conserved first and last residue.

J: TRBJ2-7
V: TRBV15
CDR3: ATSRGTGQADEQY

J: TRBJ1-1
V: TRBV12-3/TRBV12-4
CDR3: ASSLRTGGSMNTEAF

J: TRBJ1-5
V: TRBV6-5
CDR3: ASSPRLPRGSNQPQH

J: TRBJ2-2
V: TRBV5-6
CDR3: ASSLYMGPNTGELF

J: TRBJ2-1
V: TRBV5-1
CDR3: ASSPGTVDPTRLF

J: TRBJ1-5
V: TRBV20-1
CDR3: SAESPGLMQPQH

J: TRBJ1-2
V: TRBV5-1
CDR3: ASSSEEQRYGYT

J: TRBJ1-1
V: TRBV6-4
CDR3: ASSDLQGNTEAF

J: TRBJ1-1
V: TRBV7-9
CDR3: ASSLQGGNTEAF

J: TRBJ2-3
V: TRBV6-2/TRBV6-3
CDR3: ASSYPTRDTQY

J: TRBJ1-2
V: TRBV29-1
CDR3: SVAGVGYGYT

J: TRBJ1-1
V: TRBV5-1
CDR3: ASSLPGGDTEAF

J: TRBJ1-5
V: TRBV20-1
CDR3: SARTGGVSNQPQH

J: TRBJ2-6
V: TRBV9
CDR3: ASSNRDRGSGANVLT

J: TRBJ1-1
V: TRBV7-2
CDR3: ASSLARGLNTEAF

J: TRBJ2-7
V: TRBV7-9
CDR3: ASSAQGNSYEQY

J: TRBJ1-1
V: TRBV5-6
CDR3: ASSLAHSASF

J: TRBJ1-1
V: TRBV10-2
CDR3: ASRRQLEAF

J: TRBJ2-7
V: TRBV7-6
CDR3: ASSQGQPYEQY

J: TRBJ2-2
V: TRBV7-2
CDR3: ASRSWTGVTGELF

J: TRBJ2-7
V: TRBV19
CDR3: ASSIPERTGLYEQY

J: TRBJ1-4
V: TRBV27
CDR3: ASSAAGVVNEKLF

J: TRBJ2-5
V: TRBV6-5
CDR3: ASSYSPRGQETQY

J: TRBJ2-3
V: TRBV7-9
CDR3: ASSQGKGSPDTQY

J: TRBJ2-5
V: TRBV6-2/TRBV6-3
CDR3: ASTLSGAQETQY

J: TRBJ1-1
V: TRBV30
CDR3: AWSRQGGTEAF

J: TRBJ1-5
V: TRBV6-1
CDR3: ASLDRASGQPQH

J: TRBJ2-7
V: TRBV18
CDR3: ASSPQGSYEQY

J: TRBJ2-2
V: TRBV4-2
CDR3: ASSQEGLASGELF

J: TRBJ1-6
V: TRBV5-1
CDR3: ASSSQADSPLH

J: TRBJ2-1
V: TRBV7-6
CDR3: ASSPLRGDYNEQF

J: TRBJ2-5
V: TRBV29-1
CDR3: SVVQTGPGTQY

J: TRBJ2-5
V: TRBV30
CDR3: AWSVQAGAETQY

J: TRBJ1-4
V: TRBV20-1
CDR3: SAISPNGGEKLF

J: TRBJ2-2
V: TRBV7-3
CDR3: ASSWQGAGGELF

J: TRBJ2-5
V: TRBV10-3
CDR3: AISSGTSVQETQY

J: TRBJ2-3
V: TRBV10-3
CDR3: AIRGTDRPTDTQY

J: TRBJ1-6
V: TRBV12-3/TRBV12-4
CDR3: ASSFGTGVAFDSPLH

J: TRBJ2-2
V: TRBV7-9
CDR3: ASSFRTNTGELF

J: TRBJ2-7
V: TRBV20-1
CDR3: SAALTSGGMQY

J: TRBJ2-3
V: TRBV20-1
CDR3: SAGAGEEDTQY

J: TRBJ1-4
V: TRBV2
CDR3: ASSATGTGNEKLF